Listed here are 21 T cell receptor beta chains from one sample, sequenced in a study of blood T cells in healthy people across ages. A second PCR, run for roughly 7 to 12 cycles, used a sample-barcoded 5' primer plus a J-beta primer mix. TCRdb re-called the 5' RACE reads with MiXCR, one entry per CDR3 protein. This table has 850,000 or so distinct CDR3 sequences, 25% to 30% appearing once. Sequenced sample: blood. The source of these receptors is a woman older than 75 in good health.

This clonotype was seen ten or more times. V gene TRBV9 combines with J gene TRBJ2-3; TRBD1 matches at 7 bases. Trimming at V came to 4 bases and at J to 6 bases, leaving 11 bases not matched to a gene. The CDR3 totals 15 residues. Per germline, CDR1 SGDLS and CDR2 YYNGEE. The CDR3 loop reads CASSPRQGVGDTQYF. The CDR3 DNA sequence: TGTGCCAGCAGCCCTAGACAGGGCGTGGGGGATACGCAGTATTTT.

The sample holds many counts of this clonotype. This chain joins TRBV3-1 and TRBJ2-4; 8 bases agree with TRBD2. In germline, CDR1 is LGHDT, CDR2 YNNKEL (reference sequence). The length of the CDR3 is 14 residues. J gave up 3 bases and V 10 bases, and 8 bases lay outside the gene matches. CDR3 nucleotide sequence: TGTGCCACCACTAGCGGCCTAATCAAAAACATTCAGTACTTC. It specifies CATTSGLIKNIQYF.

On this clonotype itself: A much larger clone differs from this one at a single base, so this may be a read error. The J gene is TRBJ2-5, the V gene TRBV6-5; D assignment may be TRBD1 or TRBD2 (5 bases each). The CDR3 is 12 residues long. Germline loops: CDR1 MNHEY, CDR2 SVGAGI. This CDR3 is CVSGRQQETQYF. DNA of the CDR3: TGTGTCAGCGGTCGACAGCAAGAGACCCAGTACTTC.

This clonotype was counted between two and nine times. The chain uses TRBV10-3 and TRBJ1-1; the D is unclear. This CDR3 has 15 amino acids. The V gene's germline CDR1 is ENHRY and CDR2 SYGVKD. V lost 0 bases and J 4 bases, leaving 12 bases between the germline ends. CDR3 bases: TGTGCCATCAGTGAGTCAAAAGGACGAAGCACTGAAGCTTTCTTT. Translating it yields CAISESKGRSTEAFF.

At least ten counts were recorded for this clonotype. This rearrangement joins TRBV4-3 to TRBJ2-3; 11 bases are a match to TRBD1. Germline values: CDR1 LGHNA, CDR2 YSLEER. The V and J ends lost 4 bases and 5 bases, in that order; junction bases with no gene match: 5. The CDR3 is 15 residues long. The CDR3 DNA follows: TGCGCCAGCAGCCTTGGACAGGGGGCGAGAGATACGCAGTATTTT. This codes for CASSLGQGARDTQYF.

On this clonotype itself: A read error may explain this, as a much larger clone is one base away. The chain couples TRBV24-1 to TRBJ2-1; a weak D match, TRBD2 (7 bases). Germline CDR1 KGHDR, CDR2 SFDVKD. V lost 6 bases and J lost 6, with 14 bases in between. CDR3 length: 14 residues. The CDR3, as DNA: TGTGCCACCAGTTTCCGGGGGGCGGGCAATGAGCAGTTCTTC. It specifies CATSFRGAGNEQFF.

The CDR3 here is CASSASPGGGYGYTF. For the CDR3, the DNA is TGTGCCAGCAGTGCATCCCCCGGGGGCGGCTATGGCTACACCTTC. The chain links TRBV6-2 or TRBV6-3 to TRBJ1-2; tentatively, D is TRBD1 (6 bases). This CDR3 has 15 amino acids. Germline-derived CDR1 and CDR2 are MNHEY and SVGEGT. Trimming cost V 5 bases and J 4 bases, with 17 bases left between them.

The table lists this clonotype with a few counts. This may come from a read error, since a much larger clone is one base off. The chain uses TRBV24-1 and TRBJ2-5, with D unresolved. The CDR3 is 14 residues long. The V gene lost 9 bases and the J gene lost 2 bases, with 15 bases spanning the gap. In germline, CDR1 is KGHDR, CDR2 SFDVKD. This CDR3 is CATGGPGFQETQYF. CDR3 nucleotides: TGTGCCACCGGTGGTCCCGGGTTTCAAGAGACCCAGTACTTC.

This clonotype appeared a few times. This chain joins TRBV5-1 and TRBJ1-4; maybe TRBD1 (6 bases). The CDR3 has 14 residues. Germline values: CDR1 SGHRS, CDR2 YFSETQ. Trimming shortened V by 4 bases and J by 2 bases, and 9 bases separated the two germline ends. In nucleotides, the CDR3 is TGCGCCAGCAGCGCAGGGGATACTAATGAAAAACTGTTTTTT. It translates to CASSAGDTNEKLFF.

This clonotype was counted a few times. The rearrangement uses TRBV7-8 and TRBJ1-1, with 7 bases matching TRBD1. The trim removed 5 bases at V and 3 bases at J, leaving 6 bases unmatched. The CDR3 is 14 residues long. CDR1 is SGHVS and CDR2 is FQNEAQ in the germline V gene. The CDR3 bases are TGTGCCAGCAGCGCACGAGGGACAGACACTGAAGCTTTCTTT. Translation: CASSARGTDTEAFF.

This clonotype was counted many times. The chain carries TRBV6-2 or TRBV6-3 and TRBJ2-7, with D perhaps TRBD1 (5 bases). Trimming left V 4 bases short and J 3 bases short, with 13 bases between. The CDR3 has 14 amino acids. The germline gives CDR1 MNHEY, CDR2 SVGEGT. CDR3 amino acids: CASSSMTESYEQYF. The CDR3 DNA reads TGTGCCAGCAGTTCTATGACAGAAAGCTACGAGCAGTACTTC.

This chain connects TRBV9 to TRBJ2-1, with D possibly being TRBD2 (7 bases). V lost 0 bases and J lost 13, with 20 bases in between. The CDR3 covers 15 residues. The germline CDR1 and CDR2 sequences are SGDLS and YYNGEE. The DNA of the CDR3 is TGTGCCAGCAGCGTAGCGGCGGGGGCCCAAGAGACCCAGTTCTTC. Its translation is CASSVAAGAQETQFF.

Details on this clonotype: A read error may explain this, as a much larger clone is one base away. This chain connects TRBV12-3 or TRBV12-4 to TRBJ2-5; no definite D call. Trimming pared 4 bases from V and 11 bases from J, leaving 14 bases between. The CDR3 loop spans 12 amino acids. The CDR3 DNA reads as TGTGCCAGCAGTTCCCCCCCAATGAAGCAGTACTTC. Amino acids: CASSSPPMKQYF.

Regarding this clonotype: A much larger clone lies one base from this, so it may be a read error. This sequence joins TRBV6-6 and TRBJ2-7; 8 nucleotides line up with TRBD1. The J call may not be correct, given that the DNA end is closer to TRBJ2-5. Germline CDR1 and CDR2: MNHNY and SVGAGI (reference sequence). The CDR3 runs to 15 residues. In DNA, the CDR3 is TGTGCCAGCAGTTACAGAGGACAGGGATCTGAGACCCAGTACTTC. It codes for CASSYRGQGSETQYF.

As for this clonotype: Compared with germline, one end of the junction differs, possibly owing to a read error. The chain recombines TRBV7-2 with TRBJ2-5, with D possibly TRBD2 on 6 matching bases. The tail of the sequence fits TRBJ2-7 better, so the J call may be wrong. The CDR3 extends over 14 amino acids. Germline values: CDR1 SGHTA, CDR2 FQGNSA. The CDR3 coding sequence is TGTGCCCGCAGCCCCCCGGGACTTAGATTCGAGCAGTACTTC. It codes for CARSPPGLRFEQYF.

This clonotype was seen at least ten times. CDR3 nucleotides: TGTGCCACCAGTGATTTCAACAATGAGCAGTTCTTC. Translation gives CATSDFNNEQFF. The chain employs TRBV24-1 and TRBJ2-1; D is undetermined. This CDR3 comprises 12 residues. Trimming left V 1 base short and J 5 bases short, with 2 bases between. Germline values: CDR1 KGHDR, CDR2 SFDVKD.

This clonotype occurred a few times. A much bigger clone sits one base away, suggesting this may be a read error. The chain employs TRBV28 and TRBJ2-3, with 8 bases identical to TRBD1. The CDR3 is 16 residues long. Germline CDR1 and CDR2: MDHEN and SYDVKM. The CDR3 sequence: CSSSSTGGNKRDTQYF. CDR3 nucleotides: TGTTCCAGCAGCTCAACAGGGGGAAACAAAAGAGATACGCAGTATTTT.

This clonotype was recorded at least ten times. This chain's CDR3 is CASSLGLAGGYNEQFF. The DNA of the CDR3 is TGTGCCAGCAGCTTGGGGCTAGCGGGGGGTTACAATGAGCAGTTCTTC. J is TRBJ2-1 and V is TRBV5-4, with 11 bases that match TRBD2. The CDR3 runs 16 residues. Looked up from germline, CDR1 is SGHNT and CDR2 is YYREEE (reference sequence). With V trimmed by 0 bases and J by 4 bases, 3 bases remained unmatched.

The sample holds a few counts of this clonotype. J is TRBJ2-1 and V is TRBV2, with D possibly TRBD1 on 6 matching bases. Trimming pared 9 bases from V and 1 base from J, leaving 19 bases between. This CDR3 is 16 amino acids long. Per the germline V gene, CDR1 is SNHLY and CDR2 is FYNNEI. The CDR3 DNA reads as TGTGCCAGTCAACTGGACAGAGCAGTATCCTACAATGAGCAGTTCTTC. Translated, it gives CASQLDRAVSYNEQFF.

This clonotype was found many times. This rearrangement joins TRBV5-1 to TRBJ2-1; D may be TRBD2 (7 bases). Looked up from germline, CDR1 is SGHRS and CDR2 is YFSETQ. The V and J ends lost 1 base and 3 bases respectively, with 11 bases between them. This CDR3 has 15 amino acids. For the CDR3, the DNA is TGCGCCAGCAGCTTGAGGGGGGGGGGCTACAATGAGCAGTTCTTC. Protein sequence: CASSLRGGGYNEQFF.

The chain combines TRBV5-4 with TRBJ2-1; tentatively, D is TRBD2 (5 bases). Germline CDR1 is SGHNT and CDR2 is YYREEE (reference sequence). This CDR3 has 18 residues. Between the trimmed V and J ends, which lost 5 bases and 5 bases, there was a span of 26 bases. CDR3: CASRVERISLRPDNEQFF. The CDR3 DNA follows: TGTGCCAGCAGAGTCGAGCGGATTAGTCTGAGGCCCGACAATGAGCAGTTCTTC.